This entry lists 22 T cell receptor beta chains sequenced from one sample in a study of blood T cell repertoires in COVID-19. Profiling relied on immunoSEQ multiplex PCR, and the TCRdb table lists in-frame clones only, not all of them. Of 150,000 to 200,000 clones in the sample, approximately 87% were seen once. Material for sequencing was peripheral blood. These receptors all stem from a woman aged 70-85 years with acute or convalescent COVID-19.

J is TRBJ2-1 and V is TRBV30; 12 nucleotides line up with TRBD2. The CDR3 runs 17 residues. Germline assignment: CDR1 GTSNPN and CDR2 SVGIG (reference sequence). After removal of 2 bases from V and 0 bases from J, the junction contained 5 bases not matched to a gene. CDR3 coding DNA: TGTGCCTGGAGTCGACGGACTAGCGGGATCTCCTACAATGAGCAGTTCTTC. Its translation is CAWSRRTSGISYNEQFF.

This clone was observed a few times. This rearrangement joins TRBV6-5 to TRBJ1-2; tentatively, D is TRBD1 (5 bases). In germline, CDR1 is MNHEY, CDR2 SVGAGI. This CDR3 is 12 amino acids long. The V end lost 2 bases, the J end lost 8 bases, and 9 bases lay between the germline ends. The CDR3 here is CASSYVGGGYTF. CDR3 coding DNA: TGTGCCAGCAGTTACGTCGGGGGGGGCTACACCTTC.

The V and J genes are TRBV30 and TRBJ2-5, with 7 bases that match TRBD2. The ends lost 2 bases at V and 7 bases at J; junction bases unmatched: 13. The germline CDR1 and CDR2 sequences are GTSNPN and SVGIG (reference sequence). This CDR3 has 15 amino acids. This CDR3 is CAWSPPTSSSGTQYF. The CDR3 coding sequence is TGTGCCTGGAGTCCTCCGACTAGCTCAAGTGGGACCCAGTACTTC.

V gene TRBV7-2 combines with J gene TRBJ1-2; TRBD1 matches 8 bases. Germline CDR1 reads SGHTA; CDR2 reads FQGNSA. V lost 6 bases, J lost 3 bases, and 6 bases stayed unmatched. The CDR3 sequence is 14 residues long. DNA of the CDR3: TGTGCCAGCAGAAAGGCAGGGGGCGACTATGGCTACACCTTC. Residues: CASRKAGGDYGYTF.

The V and J genes are TRBV10-2 and TRBJ2-7; D unclear. Deletions cut 4 bases from V and 2 bases from J, with 12 bases between. The CDR3 contains 14 residues. Germline V gene sequence: CDR1 WSHSY, CDR2 SAAADI. CDR3 bases: TGCGCCAGCAGTGTTCAGGTCGGTCCCTACGAGCAGTACTTC. This codes for CASSVQVGPYEQYF.

This chain joins TRBV7-9 and TRBJ1-4; 12 bases align to TRBD1. Germline V gives CDR1 SEHNR, CDR2 FQNEAQ (reference sequence). J lost 7 bases, V lost 5 bases, and 14 bases had no gene match. This CDR3 has 18 residues. CDR3 protein: CASSLRVGTGGASEKLFF. The CDR3, as DNA: TGTGCCAGCAGCCTACGGGTCGGGACAGGGGGCGCGAGTGAAAAACTGTTTTTT.

The rearrangement uses TRBV29-1 and TRBJ1-2; the D is unclear. The CDR3 length is 11 residues. The ends were cut back, 1 base at V and 4 bases at J, with 4 bases in the middle. From germline, CDR1 is SQVTM and CDR2 ANQGSEA. The CDR3 region has the DNA TGCAGCGTTGAAGTCCTCTATGGCTACACCTTC. Its protein product is CSVEVLYGYTF. Drawing the rest from reference TRBV29-1 and TRBJ1-2, the complete variable domain is SAVISQKPSRDICQRGTSLTIQCQVDSQVTMMFWYRQQPGQSLTLIATANQGSEATYESGFVIDKFPISRPNLTFSTLTVSNMSPEDSSIYLCSVEVLYGYTFGSGTRLTVV.

The genes are TRBV5-1 and TRBJ2-5; the match to TRBD1 covers 7 bases. The V segment lost 5 bases and the J segment 4 bases; nucleotides outside the gene matches: 5. Germline V gives CDR1 SGHRS, CDR2 YFSETQ. The CDR3 sequence is 13 residues long. The CDR3, as DNA: TGCGCCAGCAGAATATACAGGGGAGAGACCCAGTACTTC. Amino acid sequence: CASRIYRGETQYF.

The J gene is TRBJ1-4, the V gene TRBV19; 7 nucleotides align to TRBD1. The CDR3 is made up of 15 amino acids. Germline V gene lookup returns CDR1 LNHDA and CDR2 SQIVND (reference sequence). V lost 8 bases to trimming and J lost 5 bases; unmatched junction nucleotides: 11. CDR3 residues: CASSPFGTANEKLFF. For the CDR3, the DNA is TGTGCCAGTTCCCCCTTCGGGACAGCAAATGAAAAACTGTTTTTT.

The V gene is TRBV11-2, the J gene TRBJ2-7; 7 bases align to TRBD1. V dropped 5 bases and J dropped 0; count of bases not matched to a gene: 13. CDR3 size: 17 residues. The germline gives CDR1 SGHAT, CDR2 FQNNGV. The CDR3 loop reads CASSRPPDRVGSYEQYF. The CDR3 DNA reads as TGTGCCAGCAGCCGACCACCTGACAGGGTGGGCTCCTACGAGCAGTACTTC.

This CDR3 reads CASRRIDRDKVPTRSSYNSPLHF. CDR3 in DNA: TGCGCCAGCAGGCGGATAGACCGGGACAAGGTCCCGACGAGGAGCTCCTATAATTCACCCCTCCACTTT. The V and J genes are TRBV10-1 and TRBJ1-6; TRBD1 might be the D (6 bases). CDR1 and CDR2 from the germline V gene are WNHNN and SYGVQD (reference sequence). Trimming took 6 bases from V and 0 from J, leaving 33 bases between them. The length of the CDR3 is 23 residues.

This chain connects TRBV7-9 to TRBJ2-5; 15 positions agree with TRBD2. There are 17 residues in the CDR3. The germline V gene encodes CDR1 SEHNR and CDR2 FQNEAQ (reference sequence). Losses at the gene ends were 3 bases for V and 0 bases for J; bases not matched to a gene: 2. The CDR3 nucleotides read TGTGCCAGCAGCTTCGGACTAGCGGGGGGGTACCAAGAGACCCAGTACTTC. Protein product: CASSFGLAGGYQETQYF.

V gene TRBV30 combines with J gene TRBJ1-1; TRBD1 matches at 8 bases. V shed 8 bases and J 10 bases; nucleotides not matched to a gene: 9. This CDR3 region has 11 residues. The V gene's germline CDR1 is GTSNPN and CDR2 SVGIG (reference sequence). CDR3 DNA: TGTGCCCGAAGACAGGGGAAAGGAGCTTTCTTT. This codes for CARRQGKGAFF. The full variable domain, in which reference TRBV30 and TRBJ1-1 provide the parts outside the CDR3, is SQTIHQWPATLVQPVGSPLSLECTVEGTSNPNLYWYRQAAGRGLQLLFYSVGIGQISSEVPQNLSASRPQDRQFILSSKKLLLSDSGFYLCARRQGKGAFFGQGTRLTVV.

The rearrangement joins TRBV5-8 to TRBJ2-3; 13 nucleotides agree with TRBD2. This CDR3 is built from 17 residues. Germline lookup yields CDR1 SGHTS and CDR2 YDEGEE. J gave up 6 bases and V 1 base, and 8 bases lay outside the gene matches. CDR3 protein: CASSLLTSGRAGDTQYF. CDR3 nucleotide sequence: TGTGCCAGCAGCTTGCTCACTAGCGGGAGGGCCGGTGATACGCAGTATTTT.

The chain uses TRBV10-3 and TRBJ2-1; D gene ambiguous. The germline V gene has CDR1 ENHRY and CDR2 SYGVKD. V was trimmed by 4 bases and J by 0 bases, leaving 7 bases between them. The CDR3 consists of 14 residues. The CDR3: CAISAPSSYNEQFF. DNA for the CDR3: TGTGCCATCAGTGCCCCGAGCTCCTACAATGAGCAGTTCTTC.

The J gene is TRBJ2-7, the V gene TRBV11-3; 10 positions agree with TRBD1. V lost 0 bases, J lost 3 bases, and 2 bases stayed unmatched. This CDR3 spans 15 amino acids. Germline-derived CDR1 and CDR2 are SGHNT and YENEEA. The CDR3 DNA is TGTGCCAGCAGCTTAGAGGGACAGGGGCACTACGAGCAGTACTTC. Translated, it gives CASSLEGQGHYEQYF.

The J gene is TRBJ2-5, the V gene TRBV7-2, with D tentatively TRBD2 (6 bases). Per germline, CDR1 SGHTA and CDR2 FQGNSA. V lost 6 bases, J lost 2 bases, and 16 bases lay in between. The length of the CDR3 is 15 residues. CDR3 region: CASSPVGGEQETQYF. CDR3 nucleotide sequence: TGTGCCAGCAGTCCCGTGGGGGGAGAACAAGAGACCCAGTACTTC.

The chain links TRBV30 to TRBJ1-1, with D unresolved. V shed 2 bases and J shed 5 bases, with 15 bases lying between them. CDR1 GTSNPN and CDR2 SVGIG come from the germline V gene (reference sequence). This CDR3 comprises 14 residues. In DNA form, the CDR3 reads TGTGCCTGGAGTAAGATGAGGGAGCGGACTGAAGCTTTCTTT. Protein sequence: CAWSKMRERTEAFF.

The chain couples TRBV5-4 to TRBJ2-5; TRBD1 aligns across 7 bases. CDR1 SGHNT and CDR2 YYREEE come from the germline V gene (reference sequence). This CDR3 is built from 13 residues. V shed 4 bases and J 6 bases; nucleotides not matched to a gene: 6. The DNA of the CDR3 is TGTGCCAGCAGCGAAAGGGACAGCCAGACCCAGTACTTC. This gives the protein CASSERDSQTQYF.

V is TRBV5-1 and J is TRBJ2-2; 9 positions match TRBD1. J was trimmed by 7 bases and V by 2 bases; bases with no gene match: 6. Germline V CDR1 and CDR2: SGHRS, YFSETQ. The CDR3 runs 15 residues. As DNA, the CDR3 is TGCGCCAGCAGCTTCTCACAGGGGGCCGGCGGGGAGCTGTTTTTT. This codes for CASSFSQGAGGELFF.

The count of this clone is one. V and J are TRBV19 and TRBJ1-1; TRBD1 is a possible D gene (5 bases). Per germline, CDR1 LNHDA and CDR2 SQIVND (reference sequence). Trimming removed 3 bases from V and 4 bases from J, with 21 bases in between. The CDR3 covers 17 residues. CDR3 DNA sequence: TGTGCCAGTAGTATGGGATTGGGAAGGGGCTCGACCACTGAAGCTTTCTTT. It specifies CASSMGLGRGSTTEAFF.

With respect to this clone: This sample includes further DNA sequences coding for the same CDR3. V gene TRBV3-1 (or the pseudogene TRBV3-2) combines with J gene TRBJ1-3; tentative D call: TRBD1 (5 bases). The V gene's germline CDR1 is LGHDT and CDR2 YNNKEL (reference sequence). There are 14 residues in the CDR3. V was clipped by 1 base and J by 2 bases, with 6 bases between them. The CDR3 here is CASSQAGAGNTIYF. For the CDR3, the DNA is TGTGCCAGCAGCCAAGCGGGGGCTGGAAACACCATATATTTT.